This paragraph covers one T cell receptor beta chain sequence. This specimen belongs to a study of patients and donors after allogeneic stem cell transplantation. Via MiXCR, TCRdb re-called the RT-PCR reads, giving one row per CDR3 protein. The sample yields about a million distinct CDR3 sequences, roughly 18% seen once. The CDR3 is 18 amino acids. The V gene's germline CDR1 is LGHNA and CDR2 YNFKEQ. The junction had 12 bases not matched to a gene; V was cut back by 0 bases and J by 4 bases. This TCR came from a human donor who was either an allogeneic HSCT recipient or a stem cell or donor lymphocyte infusion donor (not recorded which). It is not recorded whose cells these are; they may come from a transplant donor. Material for sequencing was blood, either unsorted or a sorted T cell fraction (not recorded which). The chain joins TRBV4-2 to TRBJ2-3; 8 bases fit TRBD2. CDR3 DNA: TGTGCCAGCAGCCAAGAAGTAGGGAGCGGGAGAGGTTCAGATACGCAGTATTTT. Translating it yields CASSQEVGSGRGSDTQYF.